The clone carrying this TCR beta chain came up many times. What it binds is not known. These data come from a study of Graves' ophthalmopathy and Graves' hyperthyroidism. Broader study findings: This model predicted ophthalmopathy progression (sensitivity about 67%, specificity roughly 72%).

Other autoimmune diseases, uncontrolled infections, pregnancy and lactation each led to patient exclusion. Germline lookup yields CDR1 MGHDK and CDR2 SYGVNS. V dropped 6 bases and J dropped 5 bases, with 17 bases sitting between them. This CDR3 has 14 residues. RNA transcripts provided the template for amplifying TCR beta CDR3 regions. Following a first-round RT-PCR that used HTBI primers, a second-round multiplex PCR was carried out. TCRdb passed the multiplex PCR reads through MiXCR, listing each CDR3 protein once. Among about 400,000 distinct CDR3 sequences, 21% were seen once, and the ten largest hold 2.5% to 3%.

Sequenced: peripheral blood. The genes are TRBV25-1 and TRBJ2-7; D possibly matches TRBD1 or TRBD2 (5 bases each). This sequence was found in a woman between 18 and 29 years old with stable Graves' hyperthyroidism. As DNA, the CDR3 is TGTGCCAGCAGGGGTTTTGGGGGTCGACACGAGCAGTACTTC. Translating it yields CASRGFGGRHEQYF.